A selection of T cell receptor beta chains follows, all from one sample in a study of blood T cell repertoires in COVID-19. This table comes from immunoSEQ multiplex PCR, and its TCRdb copy is limited to in-frame clones, with some not included. Here the sample spans approximately 190,000 clones, about 81% being singletons. What was sequenced was peripheral blood. The receptors here all came from a woman aged 55-69 years with COVID-19, enrolled during active disease. The conserved cysteine and the conserved F or W are not part of the CDR3 here. D genes are given only for firm matches. The size field is filled for only some rows; it gives once, few, many or a size class.

j_call clone_size cdr3_length d_call v_call cdr3_aa
TRBJ1-6 . 14 . TRBV28 ASSSGGTGGRPPLH
TRBJ2-2 few 11 . TRBV7-8 ASTPNRVGELF
TRBJ2-1 . 14 TRBD2 TRBV11-3 ASSYGGAGGDNEQF
TRBJ2-1 few 12 TRBD2 TRBV24-1 ATSDLHGGDEQF
TRBJ1-2 . 14 TRBD1 TRBV10-3 AISEFLGQEFYGYT
TRBJ2-7 . 12 TRBD2 TRBV7-2 ASSFSGRSYEQY
TRBJ2-7 . 17 TRBD2 TRBV28 ASSRLRSTSGHSSYEQY
TRBJ2-1 . 14 TRBD2 TRBV11-2 ASSYGGSMSYNEQF
TRBJ2-2 . 12 . TRBV11-2 ASSLVQGHGELF
TRBJ2-1 . 16 TRBD2 TRBV4-3 ASSPNGPQSGGEEAQF
TRBJ1-5 many 13 TRBD1 TRBV5-1 ASSPGTGTRQPQH
TRBJ1-1 . 13 . TRBV18 ASSPRGSMNTEAF
TRBJ1-4 once 14 . TRBV2 ASSEARTGIGEKLF
TRBJ1-2 . 15 TRBD1 TRBV28 ASSSYPTNRGADGYT